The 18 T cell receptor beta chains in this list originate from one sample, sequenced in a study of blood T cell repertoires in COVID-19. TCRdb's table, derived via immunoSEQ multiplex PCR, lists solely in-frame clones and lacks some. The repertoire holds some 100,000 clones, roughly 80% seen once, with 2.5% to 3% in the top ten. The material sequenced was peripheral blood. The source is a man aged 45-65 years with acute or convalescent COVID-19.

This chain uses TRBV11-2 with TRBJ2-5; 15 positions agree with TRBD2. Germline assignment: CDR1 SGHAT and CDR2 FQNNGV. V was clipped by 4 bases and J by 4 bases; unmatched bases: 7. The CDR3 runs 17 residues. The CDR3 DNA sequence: TGTGCCAGCAGCTCCCGGACTAGCGGGGGGGTTGGAGAGACCCAGTACTTC. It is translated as CASSSRTSGGVGETQYF. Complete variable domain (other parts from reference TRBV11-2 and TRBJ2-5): EAGVAQSPRYKIIEKRQSVAFWCNPISGHATLYWYQQILGQGPKLLIQFQNNGVVDDSQLPKDRFSAERLKGVDSTLKIQPAKLEDSAVYLCASSSRTSGGVGETQYFGPGTRLLVL.

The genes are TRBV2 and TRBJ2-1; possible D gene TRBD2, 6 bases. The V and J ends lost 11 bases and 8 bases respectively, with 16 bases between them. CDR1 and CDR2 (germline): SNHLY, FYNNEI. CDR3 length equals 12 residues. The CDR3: CARRLGGHEQFF. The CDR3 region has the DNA TGTGCCCGGCGACTGGGAGGCCATGAGCAGTTCTTC.

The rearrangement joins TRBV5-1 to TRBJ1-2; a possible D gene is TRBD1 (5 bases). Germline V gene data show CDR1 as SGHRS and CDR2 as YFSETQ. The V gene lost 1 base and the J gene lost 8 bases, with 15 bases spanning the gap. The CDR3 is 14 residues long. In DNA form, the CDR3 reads TGCGCCAGCAGCTTGAGGGCCGGAGGGGAAGGCTACACCTTC. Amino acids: CASSLRAGGEGYTF. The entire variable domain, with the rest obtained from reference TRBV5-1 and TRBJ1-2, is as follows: KAGVTQTPRYLIKTRGQQVTLSCSPISGHRSVSWYQQTPGQGLQFLFEYFSETQRNKGNFPGRFSGRQFSNSRSEMNVSTLELGDSALYLCASSLRAGGEGYTFGSGTRLTVV.

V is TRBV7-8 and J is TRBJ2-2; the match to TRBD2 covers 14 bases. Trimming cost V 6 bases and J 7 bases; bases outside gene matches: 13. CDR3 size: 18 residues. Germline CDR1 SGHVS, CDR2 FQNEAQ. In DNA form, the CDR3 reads TGTGCCAGCAGGTCCGGGACTAGCGGGAGAGTAGTAGGCGGGGAGCTGTTTTTT. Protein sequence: CASRSGTSGRVVGGELFF. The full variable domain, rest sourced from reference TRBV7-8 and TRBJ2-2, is GAGVSQSPRYKVAKRGQDVALRCDPISGHVSLFWYQQALGQGPEFLTYFQNEAQLDKSGLPSDRFFAERPEGSVSTLKIQRTQQEDSAVYLCASRSGTSGRVVGGELFFGEGSRLTVL.

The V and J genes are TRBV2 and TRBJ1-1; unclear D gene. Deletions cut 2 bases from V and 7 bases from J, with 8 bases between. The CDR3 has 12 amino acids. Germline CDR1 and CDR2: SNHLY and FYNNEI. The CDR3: CASSEQLGEAFF. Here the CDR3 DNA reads TGTGCCAGCAGTGAACAACTTGGTGAAGCTTTCTTT.

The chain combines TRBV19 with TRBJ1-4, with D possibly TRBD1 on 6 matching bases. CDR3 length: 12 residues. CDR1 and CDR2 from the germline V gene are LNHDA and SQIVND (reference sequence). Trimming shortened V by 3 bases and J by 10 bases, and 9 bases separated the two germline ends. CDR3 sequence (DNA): TGTGCCAGTAGTATTGGGGGCGGAAAACTGTTTTTT. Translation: CASSIGGGKLFF.

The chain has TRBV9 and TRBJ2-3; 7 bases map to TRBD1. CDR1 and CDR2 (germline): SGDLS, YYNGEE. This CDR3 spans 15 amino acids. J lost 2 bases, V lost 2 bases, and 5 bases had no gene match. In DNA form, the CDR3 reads TGTGCCAGCAGCGTGACGGGACAGCCCACAGATACGCAGTATTTT. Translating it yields CASSVTGQPTDTQYF.

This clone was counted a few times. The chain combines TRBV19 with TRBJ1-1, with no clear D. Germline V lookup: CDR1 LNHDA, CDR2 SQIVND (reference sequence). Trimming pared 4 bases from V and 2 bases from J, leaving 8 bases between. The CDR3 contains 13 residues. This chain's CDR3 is CASSTQKNTEAFF. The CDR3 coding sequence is TGTGCCAGTAGTACGCAGAAAAACACTGAAGCTTTCTTT.

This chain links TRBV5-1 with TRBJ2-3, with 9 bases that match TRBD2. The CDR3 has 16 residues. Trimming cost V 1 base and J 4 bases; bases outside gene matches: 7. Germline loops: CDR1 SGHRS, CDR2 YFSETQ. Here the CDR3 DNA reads TGCGCCAGCAGCTTGACGGACGCGGGAGGGCCAGATACGCAGTATTTT. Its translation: CASSLTDAGGPDTQYF.

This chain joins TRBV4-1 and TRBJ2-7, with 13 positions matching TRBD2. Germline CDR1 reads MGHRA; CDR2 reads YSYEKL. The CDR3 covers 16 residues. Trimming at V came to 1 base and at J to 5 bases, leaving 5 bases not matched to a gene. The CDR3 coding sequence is TGCGCCAGCAGCCAAGGGGGACTAGCGGGACCAAACGAGCAGTACTTC. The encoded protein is CASSQGGLAGPNEQYF.

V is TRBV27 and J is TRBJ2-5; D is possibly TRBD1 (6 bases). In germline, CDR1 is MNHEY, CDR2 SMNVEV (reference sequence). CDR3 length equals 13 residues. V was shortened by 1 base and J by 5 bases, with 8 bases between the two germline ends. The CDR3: CASSLYQGETQYF. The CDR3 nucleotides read TGTGCCAGCAGTTTATATCAGGGGGAGACCCAGTACTTC.

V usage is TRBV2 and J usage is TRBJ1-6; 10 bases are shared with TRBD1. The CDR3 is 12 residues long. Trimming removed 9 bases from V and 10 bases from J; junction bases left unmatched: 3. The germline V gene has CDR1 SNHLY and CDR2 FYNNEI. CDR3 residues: CASGTGESPLHF. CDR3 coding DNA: TGTGCCAGTGGGACAGGGGAATCACCCCTCCACTTT. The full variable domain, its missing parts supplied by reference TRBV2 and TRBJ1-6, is EPEVTQTPSHQVTQMGQEVILRCVPISNHLYFYWYRQILGQKVEFLVSFYNNEISEKSEIFDDQFSVERPDGSNFTLKIRSTKLEDSAMYFCASGTGESPLHFGNGTRLTVT.

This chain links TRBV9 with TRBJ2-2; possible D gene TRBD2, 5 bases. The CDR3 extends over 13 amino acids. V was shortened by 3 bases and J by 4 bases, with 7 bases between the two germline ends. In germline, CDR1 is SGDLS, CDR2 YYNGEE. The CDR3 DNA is TGTGCCAGCAGCGCTAGCAGCACCGGGGAGCTGTTTTTT. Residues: CASSASSTGELFF.

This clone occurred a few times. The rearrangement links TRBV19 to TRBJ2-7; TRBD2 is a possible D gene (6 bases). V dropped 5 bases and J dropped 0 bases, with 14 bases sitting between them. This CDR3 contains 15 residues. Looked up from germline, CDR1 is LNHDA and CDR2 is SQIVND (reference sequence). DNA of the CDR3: TGTGCCAGTAGTGATGGGACTGGTACCTCCTACGAGCAGTACTTC. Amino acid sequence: CASSDGTGTSYEQYF.

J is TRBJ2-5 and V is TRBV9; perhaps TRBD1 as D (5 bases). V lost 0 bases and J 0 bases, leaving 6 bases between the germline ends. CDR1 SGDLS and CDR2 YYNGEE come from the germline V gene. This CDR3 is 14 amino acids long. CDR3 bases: TGTGCCAGCAGCGTAGAGGGGAACCAAGAGACCCAGTACTTC. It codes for CASSVEGNQETQYF.

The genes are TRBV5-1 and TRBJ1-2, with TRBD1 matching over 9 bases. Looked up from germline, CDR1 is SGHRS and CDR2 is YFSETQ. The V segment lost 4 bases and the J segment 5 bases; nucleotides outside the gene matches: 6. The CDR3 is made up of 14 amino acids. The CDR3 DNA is TGCGCCAGCAGCATATCACAGGGGGCGTATGGCTACACCTTC. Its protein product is CASSISQGAYGYTF.

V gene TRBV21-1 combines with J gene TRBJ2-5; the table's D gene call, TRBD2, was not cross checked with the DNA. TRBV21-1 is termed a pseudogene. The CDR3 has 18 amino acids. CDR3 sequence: CASSPRLAGGRYQETQYF. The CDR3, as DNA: TGTGCCAGCAGCCCGCGACTAGCGGGAGGTAGGTACCAAGAGACCCAGTACTTC.

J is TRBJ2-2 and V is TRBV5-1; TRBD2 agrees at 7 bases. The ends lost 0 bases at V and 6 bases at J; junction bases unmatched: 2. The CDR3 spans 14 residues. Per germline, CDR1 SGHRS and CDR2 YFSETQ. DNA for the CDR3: TGCGCCAGCAGCTTGGGACTAGCTGCCGGGGAGCTGTTTTTT. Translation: CASSLGLAAGELFF.